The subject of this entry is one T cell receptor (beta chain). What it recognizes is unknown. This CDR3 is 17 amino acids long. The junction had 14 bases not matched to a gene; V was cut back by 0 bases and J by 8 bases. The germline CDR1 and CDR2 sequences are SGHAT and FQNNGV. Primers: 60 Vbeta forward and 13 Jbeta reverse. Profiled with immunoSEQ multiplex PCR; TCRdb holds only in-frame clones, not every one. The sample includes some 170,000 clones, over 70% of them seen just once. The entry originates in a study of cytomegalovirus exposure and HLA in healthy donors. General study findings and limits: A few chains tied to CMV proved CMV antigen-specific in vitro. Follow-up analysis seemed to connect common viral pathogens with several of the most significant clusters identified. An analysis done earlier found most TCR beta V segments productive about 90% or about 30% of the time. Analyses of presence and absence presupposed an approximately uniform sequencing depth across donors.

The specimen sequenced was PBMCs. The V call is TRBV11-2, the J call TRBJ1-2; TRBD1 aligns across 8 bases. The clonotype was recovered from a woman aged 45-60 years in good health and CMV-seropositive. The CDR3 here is CASSLDQFGRGPGGYTF. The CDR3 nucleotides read TGTGCCAGCAGCTTAGATCAGTTCGGCAGGGGGCCGGGGGGCTACACCTTC.